A single sample is the source of the 19 T cell receptor beta chains below, sequenced in a study of PD-L1 blockade in urothelial cancer. Sequencing used immunoSEQ multiplex PCR; TCRdb keeps in-frame clones, though not all of them. The sample records about 24,000 clones, around nine tenths being singletons. The source was PBMCs, collected around atezolizumab (anti-PD-L1) treatment. The receptor set was obtained from a man aged 45-65 years with urothelial cancer.

The V call is TRBV5-1, the J call TRBJ1-2; 8 bases map to TRBD1. Germline CDR1 SGHRS, CDR2 YFSETQ. V was pared by 0 bases and J by 4 bases, with 5 bases of the junction left unmatched. The CDR3 spans 15 residues. CDR3 DNA: TGCGCCAGCAGCTTGGACGGACAGGGTATCTATGGCTACACCTTC. Its protein is CASSLDGQGIYGYTF.

This clone was observed a single time. V gene TRBV10-3 combines with J gene TRBJ2-7, with a weak D call TRBD2 (6 bases). The V end was cut by 7 bases, the J end by 3 bases, with 10 bases between. This CDR3 has 12 amino acids. Germline V gene sequence: CDR1 ENHRY, CDR2 SYGVKD. CDR3 coding DNA: TGTGCCATCAAGTTCGGGGGCTACGAGCAGTACTTC. Its translation: CAIKFGGYEQYF.

J is TRBJ2-2 and V is TRBV4-1; the match to TRBD1 covers 8 bases. The CDR3 is made up of 15 amino acids. The germline V gene has CDR1 MGHRA and CDR2 YSYEKL. The trim removed 7 bases at V and 2 bases at J, leaving 6 bases unmatched. The CDR3 coding sequence is TGCGCCAGCACCCCAGGGGGCAAAAACACCGGGGAGCTGTTTTTT. It encodes CASTPGGKNTGELFF.

The rearrangement uses TRBV5-6 and TRBJ2-5; 9 nucleotides match TRBD2. Germline assignment: CDR1 SGHDT and CDR2 YYEEEE. After removal of 0 bases from V and 5 bases from J, the junction contained 5 bases not matched to a gene. This CDR3 comprises 15 residues. The CDR3: CASSLGGTSRETQYF. CDR3 DNA: TGTGCCAGCAGCTTGGGGGGGACTAGCCGTGAGACCCAGTACTTC.

The gene calls are TRBV2 and TRBJ1-5, with TRBD1 identical over 8 bases. J gave up 6 bases and V 6 bases, and 19 bases lay outside the gene matches. Per the germline V gene, CDR1 is SNHLY and CDR2 is FYNNEI. The CDR3 runs to 18 residues. CDR3 amino acids: CASRTSGTGLIGGQPQHF. The CDR3 nucleotides read TGTGCCAGCAGAACGTCCGGGACAGGATTGATAGGTGGTCAGCCCCAGCATTTT.

The chain couples TRBV9 to TRBJ2-7, with D possibly TRBD2 on 5 matching bases. The germline V gene has CDR1 SGDLS and CDR2 YYNGEE. CDR3 length equals 15 residues. V lost 2 bases and J lost 0, with 12 bases in between. The CDR3 sequence is CASSVGVLSSYEQYF. CDR3 nucleotide sequence: TGTGCCAGCAGCGTGGGAGTCCTGAGCTCCTACGAGCAGTACTTC.

This chain connects TRBV6-5 to TRBJ2-5, with 9 bases matching TRBD1. Per the germline V gene, CDR1 is MNHEY and CDR2 is SVGAGI. Trimming cost V 1 base and J 5 bases; bases outside gene matches: 5. This CDR3 is built from 15 residues. Here the CDR3 DNA reads TGTGCCAGCAGTTACTACGGGACAGGGTCGGAGACCCAGTACTTC. Translated, it gives CASSYYGTGSETQYF.

This clone was observed a handful of times. V gene TRBV2 combines with J gene TRBJ1-6; D is possibly TRBD1 (6 bases). Germline CDR1 SNHLY, CDR2 FYNNEI. CDR3 length: 13 amino acids. The V and J ends lost 4 bases and 7 bases respectively, with 8 bases between them. The CDR3 DNA follows: TGTGCCAGCAGTGGACAGGCCAATTCACCCCTCCACTTT. Amino acid sequence: CASSGQANSPLHF.

The CDR3 reads CASSYHRLGPLDTIYF. CDR3 nucleotide sequence: TGCGCCAGCAGTTATCATCGTCTGGGGCCGTTGGACACCATATATTTT. The chain carries TRBV4-1 and TRBJ1-3; maybe TRBD1 (5 bases). V was shortened by 6 bases and J by 8 bases, with 23 bases between the two germline ends. This CDR3 has 16 residues. Germline CDR1 is MGHRA and CDR2 is YSYEKL.

This clone was found once. This chain uses TRBV29-1 with TRBJ1-4, with D possibly being TRBD1 (6 bases). This CDR3 spans 12 amino acids. Trimming removed 4 bases from V and 7 bases from J, with 10 bases in between. Germline assignment: CDR1 SQVTM and CDR2 ANQGSEA. CDR3 nucleotide sequence: TGCAGCGTTGGGGGGCCCGGTGAAAAACTGTTTTTT. It translates to CSVGGPGEKLFF.

The V and J genes are TRBV19 and TRBJ2-5; 11 bases map to TRBD2. This CDR3 is built from 16 residues. Germline values: CDR1 LNHDA, CDR2 SQIVND (reference sequence). V dropped 5 bases and J dropped 4; count of bases not matched to a gene: 9. CDR3 DNA: TGTGCCAGTAGTGCCCCCTTAGCGGGGGGGTTAGAGACCCAGTACTTC. Translation gives CASSAPLAGGLETQYF.

About this clone: Its ends do not fully match the called genes, so a read error is possible. The chain recombines TRBV7-7 with TRBJ2-2; D may be TRBD2 (6 bases). Germline V lookup: CDR1 SSHAT, CDR2 FNYEAQ (reference sequence). This CDR3 comprises 19 residues. The chain's CDR3 is CASSRGTLARLGNTGELFF. CDR3 nucleotides: TGTGCTAGCAGCCGGGGAACCCTGGCGCGACTAGGAAACACCGGGGAGCTGTTTTTT.

V gene TRBV27 combines with J gene TRBJ2-1; 12 bases are shared with TRBD2. The germline V gene has CDR1 MNHEY and CDR2 SMNVEV (reference sequence). Trimming removed 7 bases from V and 7 bases from J; junction bases left unmatched: 8. CDR3 length equals 15 residues. Here the CDR3 reads CASTAGTSGRNEQFF. The CDR3 nucleotides are TGTGCCAGCACCGCCGGGACTAGCGGGCGAAATGAGCAGTTCTTC.

The rearrangement uses TRBV7-2 and TRBJ1-4, with 11 bases fitting TRBD1. Trimming at V came to 5 bases and at J to 7 bases, leaving 6 bases not matched to a gene. There are 15 residues in the CDR3. The germline CDR1 and CDR2 sequences are SGHTA and FQGNSA. The CDR3 DNA follows: TGTGCCAGCAGCGTGGACAGGGGGCTTAGTGAAAAACTGTTTTTT. This gives the protein CASSVDRGLSEKLFF.

This clone was seen a handful of times. This chain joins TRBV6-6 and TRBJ2-5; 7 nucleotides match TRBD1. The length of the CDR3 is 16 residues. Unmatched junction bases numbered 8, after V lost 2 bases and J lost 2 bases. The germline gives CDR1 MNHNY, CDR2 SVGAGI (reference sequence). The DNA of the CDR3 is TGTGCCAGCAGTTACACAAAGACAGGGTGGCAAGAGACCCAGTACTTC. Translating it yields CASSYTKTGWQETQYF.

The rearrangement joins TRBV9 to TRBJ2-1, with D uncertain. V dropped 3 bases and J dropped 0 bases, with 10 bases sitting between them. CDR1 is SGDLS and CDR2 is YYNGEE in the germline V gene. There are 15 residues in the CDR3. The CDR3 DNA reads as TGTGCCAGCAGCGCAGGATTAACCTCCTACAATGAGCAGTTCTTC. As protein: CASSAGLTSYNEQFF.

The chain joins TRBV6-6 to TRBJ2-3; 12 bases are a match to TRBD2. V gave up 0 bases and J gave up 5 bases; unmatched junction bases: 3. The CDR3 runs to 16 residues. CDR1 MNHNY and CDR2 SVGAGI come from the germline V gene (reference sequence). CDR3 bases: TGTGCCAGCAGTTACTCGGCTAGCGGGGGGGTAGATACGCAGTATTTT. This translates into CASSYSASGGVDTQYF.

This chain links TRBV15 with TRBJ2-3, with 7 bases that match TRBD2. The CDR3 length is 17 residues. Germline V lookup: CDR1 LNHNV, CDR2 YYDKDF (reference sequence). With 0 bases clipped from V and 4 bases from J, the junction kept 10 bases outside the gene matches. CDR3 DNA sequence: TGTGCCACCAGCAGAGATCTGGGCGGGAGAAAGGCAGATACGCAGTATTTT. Its translation is CATSRDLGGRKADTQYF. The whole variable domain, filled in from reference TRBV15 and TRBJ2-3, reads DAMVIQNPRYQVTQFGKPVTLSCSQTLNHNVMYWYQQKSSQAPKLLFHYYDKDFNNEADTPDNFQSRRPNTSFCFLDIRSPGLGDTAMYLCATSRDLGGRKADTQYFGPGTRLTVL.

The gene calls are TRBV19 and TRBJ2-3; 10 bases are a match to TRBD2. Unmatched junction bases numbered 6, after V lost 4 bases and J lost 2 bases. The CDR3 runs to 16 residues. CDR1 and CDR2 from the germline V gene are LNHDA and SQIVND (reference sequence). The chain's CDR3 is CASSTPLAGTTDTQYF. Written as DNA, the CDR3 is TGTGCCAGTAGTACGCCACTAGCGGGAACCACAGATACGCAGTATTTT.